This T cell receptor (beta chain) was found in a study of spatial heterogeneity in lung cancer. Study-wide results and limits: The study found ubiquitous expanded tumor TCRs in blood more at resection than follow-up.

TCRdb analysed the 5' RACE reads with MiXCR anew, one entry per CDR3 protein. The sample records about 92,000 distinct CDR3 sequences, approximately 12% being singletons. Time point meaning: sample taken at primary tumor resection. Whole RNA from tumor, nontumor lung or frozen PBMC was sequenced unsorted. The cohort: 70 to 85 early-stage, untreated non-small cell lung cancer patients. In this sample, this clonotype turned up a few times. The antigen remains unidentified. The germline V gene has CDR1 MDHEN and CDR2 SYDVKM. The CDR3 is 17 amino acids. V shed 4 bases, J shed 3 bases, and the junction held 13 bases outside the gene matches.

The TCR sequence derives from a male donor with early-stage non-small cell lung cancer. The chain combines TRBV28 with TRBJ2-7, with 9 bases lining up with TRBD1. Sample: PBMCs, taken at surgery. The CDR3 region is CASSSSPGQGLNYEQYF. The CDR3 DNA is TGTGCCAGCAGTTCCTCACCGGGACAGGGTTTGAACTACGAGCAGTACTTC.